This TCR beta chain was profiled in a study of T cells in women clearing cervical HPV infection. General study points: CIN3+ cases had significantly higher TCR repertoire richness than controls, but evenness did not differ. Associations may precede or follow infection; HPV-specific or memory T cells were not isolated. Controls had more TRBV6-7 (approximately 0.15%) than cases (about 0.11%). A classifier using richness and V gene abundances reached an AUC of more than 0.75.

The CDR3 has 15 amino acids. Germline CDR1 reads SGHAT; CDR2 reads FQNNGV. On this clone: Its antigen is as yet unknown. With the read ending 3 residues before the CDR3 end, the germline J gene is used to fill in that end.

Method: immunoSEQ multiplex PCR; TCRdb's copy keeps in-frame clones and lacks some. This sample contains 25,000 to 30,000 clones. This clonotype was sampled from a woman between 18 and 75 years old with a cervical HPV16 infection that either progressed to CIN3+ or cleared (not recorded which). The chain uses TRBV11-2 and TRBJ1-2; TRBD1 matches 10 bases. Sequencing was carried out using blood buffy coat. Incomplete CDR3 DNA: TGTGCCAGCAGCTTAACCGGGACAGGGGTTGGAGGC. Its protein product is CASSLTGTGVGG. The entire CDR3 is CASSLTGTGVGGYTF.